The sequence of this T cell receptor (beta chain) was determined in a study of blood T cell repertoires in COVID-19. Original processing methods: Amplification of reference gene primers was used by the study to estimate nucleated cell counts. Sequenced by immunoSEQ multiplex PCR; TCRdb stores in-frame clones only, minus some. V, J and clone size reflect that table, while D and trimming were determined from the DNA. The profile shows approximately 44,000 clones, about 92% of them singletons. Trimming took 6 bases from V and 0 from J, leaving 15 bases between them. This CDR3 is built from 15 residues. CDR1 is MNHEY, CDR2 SMNVEV, per germline (reference sequence).

The rearrangement links TRBV27 to TRBJ2-7; possibly TRBD2 for D (6 bases). The sample consisted of peripheral blood. This TCR was recovered from a human donor in a cohort sampled during active COVID-19. CDR3 nucleotide sequence: TGTGCCAGCAGATTGGCCCCGGACTACTCCTACGAGCAGTACTTC. Amino acid sequence: CASRLAPDYSYEQYF.